Below are 2 T cell receptor beta chains sequenced from a single sample in a study of shared clonotypes between healthy human individuals. CD45RO-negative CD8 cells positively selected for CCR7 made up the naive population, which excluded terminally differentiated effector memory CD45RA+ cells. The repertoire was sequenced with immunoSEQ multiplex PCR; TCRdb's copy has only in-frame clones and lacks some. The sample consists of roughly 600,000 clones, 98% of them appearing once. Sequencing was carried out using naive CD8+ T cells sorted from blood. The origin of the receptors is a young man in good health.

In nucleotides, the CDR3 is TGTGCCAGCACCCAAAGGGGGGGTGCGTACGAGCAGTACTTC. Encoded protein: CASTQRGGAYEQYF. The gene calls are TRBV5-6 and TRBJ2-7; D may be TRBD2 (7 bases). Germline CDR1 SGHDT, CDR2 YYEEEE. V lost 6 bases to trimming and J lost 4 bases, with 17 bases between them. CDR3 length: 14 residues.

The CDR3 DNA follows: TGTGCCAGCAACCTCGAATGGTCCGAGCAGTACTTC. Amino acid sequence: CASNLEWSEQYF. The chain combines TRBV11-2 with TRBJ2-7, with D uncertain. CDR1 is SGHAT and CDR2 is FQNNGV in the germline V gene. The CDR3 has 12 amino acids. Trimming removed 7 bases at V and 6 bases at J, with 13 bases between.